This is a list of T cell receptor beta chains from one sample in a study of blood T cell repertoires in COVID-19. Profiling relied on immunoSEQ multiplex PCR, and the TCRdb table lists in-frame clones only, not all of them. The sample consists of about 150,000 clones, around 81% of them appearing once. What was sequenced was peripheral blood. These TCRs come from a man aged 70-80 years with active or convalescent COVID-19. Each CDR3 is given with its conserved first and last residue. D genes are given only for firm matches. Only some rows state a clone size, as once, few, many or a class for expanded clones.

abundance | d_gene | j_gene | v_gene | CDR3aa | CDR3nt
NA | NA | TRBJ1-2 | TRBV6-5 | CASSYDGSGNYGYTF | TGTGCCAGCAGTTATGATGGGTCGGGAAACTATGGCTACACCTTC
few | NA | TRBJ1-6 | TRBV7-6 | CASSLGTPGYSPLHF | TGTGCCAGCAGCTTAGGGACACCTGGATATTCACCCCTCCACTTT
NA | TRBD1 | TRBJ2-7 | TRBV3-1/TRBV3-2 | CASSRQGAEYEQYF | TGTGCCAGCAGCCGACAGGGGGCTGAATACGAGCAGTACTTC
few | NA | TRBJ2-7 | TRBV7-8 | CASSLGGSVAGEQYF | TGTGCCAGCAGCTTAGGGGGCTCGGTAGCTGGGGAGCAGTACTTC
NA | NA | TRBJ2-5 | TRBV27 | CASSSNNQETQYF | TGTGCCAGCAGTTCAAACAACCAAGAGACCCAGTACTTC
once | NA | TRBJ1-6 | TRBV2 | CASSVSSNSPLHF | TGTGCCAGCAGTGTATCCAGTAATTCACCCCTCCACTTT
NA | TRBD2 | TRBJ2-5 | TRBV7-2 | CASSLRTSGLGETQYF | TGTGCCAGCAGCCTCCGGACTAGCGGCCTGGGGGAGACCCAGTACTTC
NA | TRBD1 | TRBJ2-5 | TRBV28 | CASRGDRGHETQYF | TGTGCCAGCAGAGGGGACAGGGGGCACGAGACCCAGTACTTC
NA | TRBD2 | TRBJ2-6 | TRBV6-2/TRBV6-3 | CASSYSGLAGVFSGANVLTF | TGTGCCAGCAGTTACTCGGGACTAGCGGGAGTGTTCTCTGGGGCCAACGTCCTGACTTTC
NA | TRBD1 | TRBJ2-7 | TRBV7-6 | CASSPREGQGALQYF | TGTGCCAGCAGCCCTCGGGAGGGACAGGGGGCGCTTCAGTACTTC
NA | NA | TRBJ1-2 | TRBV6-5 | CASSPPGHRDGYTF | TGTGCCAGCAGTCCCCCGGGACATCGCGATGGCTACACCTTC
NA | TRBD2 | TRBJ2-1 | TRBV11-2 | CASRHGLAGDSAYNEQFF | TGTGCCAGCAGACACGGACTAGCGGGAGATTCGGCCTACAATGAGCAGTTCTTC
NA | TRBD1 | TRBJ1-5 | TRBV19 | CASSITTGGRYSNQPQHF | TGTGCCAGTAGTATAACCACAGGGGGACGATATAGCAATCAGCCCCAGCATTTT
NA | TRBD1 | TRBJ1-2 | TRBV27 | CASSLSTGGLGYTF | TGTGCCAGCAGTTTATCGACAGGGGGCTTAGGCTACACCTTC
NA | TRBD1 | TRBJ2-7 | TRBV14 | CASRSQGGHEQYF | TGTGCCAGCAGAAGCCAAGGGGGCCACGAGCAGTACTTC
NA | TRBD2 | TRBJ2-2 | TRBV7-9 | CARRTSGTGELFF | TGTGCCCGTAGGACTAGCGGGACCGGGGAGCTGTTTTTT
NA | TRBD2 | TRBJ2-7 | TRBV12-3/TRBV12-4 | CASKFSGVYEQYF | TGTGCCAGCAAGTTTAGCGGGGTCTACGAGCAGTACTTC
NA | NA | TRBJ2-7 | TRBV6-2/TRBV6-3 | CASSYPTGINEQYF | TGTGCCAGCAGTTACCCCACAGGGATCAACGAGCAGTACTTC